This TCR beta chain was captured by sequencing in a study of blood T cell repertoires in COVID-19. Across the study: Samples taken during acute and convalescent COVID-19 were collected in the United States, Italy and Spain. From T cells, B-cell-depleted T cells, or PBMCs came the material, which was cDNA or gDNA.

CDR3 size: 15 residues. The ends lost 4 bases at V and 3 bases at J; junction bases unmatched: 3. Germline V gene sequence: CDR1 SGHTS, CDR2 YDEGEE. Per the study methods: Estimates of nucleated cell counts were drawn from the amplification of reference gene primers. Sequencing was performed with immunoSEQ multiplex PCR; in TCRdb, only in-frame clones are kept and a portion is missing. V and J calls and clone size come straight from that table; D and trimming were deduced from the DNA. The sample consists of some 160,000 clones, about 90% of them appearing once. This clonotype originated in a woman in her seventies with acute or convalescent COVID-19. The material sequenced was peripheral blood. The gene calls are TRBV5-8 and TRBJ2-2, with TRBD1 matching 10 bases. This chain's CDR3 is CASSETGGYTGELFF. In DNA, the CDR3 is TGTGCCAGCAGCGAGACAGGGGGCTACACCGGGGAGCTGTTTTTT.